This is a list of T cell receptor beta chains from one sample in a study of T cell responses to AZD1222 COVID-19 vaccine. Generated by immunoSEQ multiplex PCR, the TCRdb table keeps only in-frame clones and is missing some. This table holds 55,000 to 80,000 clones, less than 90% found once. Specimen: peripheral blood, collected on day 0 of AZD1222 vaccination. These receptors came from an adult in good health. Both conserved end residues are part of each CDR3. A D gene is named only where the DNA matches it firmly.

j_gene,v_gene,d_gene,CDR3aa
TRBJ1-6,TRBV5-1,TRBD1,CASSLGTGLNSPLHF
TRBJ1-2,TRBV28,NA,CASSYGIYGYTF
TRBJ1-2,TRBV27,NA,CVTRGEIYGYTF
TRBJ1-4,TRBV18,NA,CASSPTWGNEKLFF
TRBJ2-3,TRBV10-1,TRBD1,CASAPGQGADTQYF
TRBJ1-2,TRBV5-1,NA,CASSLGQEGSGYTF
TRBJ2-7,TRBV2,NA,CASMFAGSQTQYF
TRBJ2-3,TRBV7-2,TRBD2,CASSLGGGADTQYF
TRBJ1-1,TRBV28,NA,CASSLGTTTLEAFF
TRBJ1-2,TRBV19,TRBD1,CASRDRVRGYTF
TRBJ2-5,TRBV6-1,NA,CASSEGNQETQYF
TRBJ1-2,TRBV28,NA,CASNPGGMNYGYTF
TRBJ2-1,TRBV6-5,TRBD2,CASTPGRGGLNEQFF
TRBJ1-1,TRBV30,NA,CAWDRGNTEAFF
TRBJ2-1,TRBV28,NA,CATATGTYNEQFF
TRBJ1-1,TRBV9,NA,CASSAGGAGTEAFF
TRBJ1-5,TRBV6-5,NA,CASSYSGPNQPQHF
TRBJ2-1,TRBV7-2,TRBD2,CASSLPGGYNEQFF
TRBJ1-2,TRBV6-5,NA,CASRTRRSEGYTF
TRBJ1-2,TRBV2,NA,CASSERQFSGYTF
TRBJ2-1,TRBV19,TRBD2,CASSLRVGLAANEQFF
TRBJ1-3,TRBV19,TRBD1,CASSAGQVAGNTIYF
TRBJ2-1,TRBV18,TRBD2,CASMQGGGHNEQFF
TRBJ1-4,TRBV5-1,NA,CASSGLATNEKLFF
TRBJ1-6,TRBV30,NA,CACSRGRESPLHF
TRBJ2-7,TRBV7-2,NA,CASSLGSGVGEQYF
TRBJ2-1,TRBV11-3,TRBD1,CASSPGTGIYNEQFF
TRBJ1-5,TRBV19,TRBD1,CASSYSGQRNQPQHF
TRBJ2-5,TRBV30,TRBD2,CAWSPTGREGETQYF
TRBJ2-1,TRBV5-1,NA,CASSVGQPAVNEQFF
TRBJ1-2,TRBV6-5,NA,CASRRIEAGTMSYTF
TRBJ2-7,TRBV20-1,NA,CSAFGRYEQYF
TRBJ1-2,TRBV2,NA,CASSDRTGYGYTF
TRBJ2-7,TRBV28,NA,CASSLGNTYEQYF
TRBJ2-5,TRBV30,TRBD2,CAWSGGGAQETQYF
TRBJ1-5,TRBV7-2,NA,CASSPGAGWNQPQHF
TRBJ2-4,TRBV28,TRBD1,CASSLTGGSLAKNIQYF
TRBJ2-6,TRBV14,NA,CASSRGEWAGANVLTF
TRBJ1-1,TRBV11-2,TRBD1,CASSLDSGGSGTEAFF
TRBJ2-1,TRBV11-2,NA,CASSLDRGGASEQFF
TRBJ2-7,TRBV11-2,NA,CASSLAWNSYEQYF
TRBJ1-1,TRBV11-2,NA,CASSLDRQAAGGTEAFF
TRBJ1-2,TRBV2,TRBD1,CASSEVRQGGGGYTF
TRBJ1-5,TRBV2,TRBD1,CASSAGQLNQPQHF
TRBJ2-3,TRBV5-1,NA,CASTEPGVGTQYF
TRBJ1-2,TRBV11-2,TRBD1,CASSSRPGGGYGYTF
TRBJ1-2,TRBV18,NA,CASSELRSGTSFDGYTF
TRBJ1-1,TRBV28,NA,CASSFWGTEAFF
TRBJ2-1,TRBV14,NA,CASSQGRGPRFDEQFF
TRBJ1-1,TRBV4-1,NA,CASSQDYRATEAFF
TRBJ1-2,TRBV11-1,NA,CASSLDPGGAGYTF
TRBJ2-7,TRBV7-3,TRBD2,CASSSPGLVLYEQYF
TRBJ2-7,TRBV5-6,TRBD2,CASTRRTSGGYSYEQYF
TRBJ2-7,TRBV6-5,TRBD1,CASGRDRPLSEQYF
TRBJ2-7,TRBV5-6,NA,CASSFWATYEQYF